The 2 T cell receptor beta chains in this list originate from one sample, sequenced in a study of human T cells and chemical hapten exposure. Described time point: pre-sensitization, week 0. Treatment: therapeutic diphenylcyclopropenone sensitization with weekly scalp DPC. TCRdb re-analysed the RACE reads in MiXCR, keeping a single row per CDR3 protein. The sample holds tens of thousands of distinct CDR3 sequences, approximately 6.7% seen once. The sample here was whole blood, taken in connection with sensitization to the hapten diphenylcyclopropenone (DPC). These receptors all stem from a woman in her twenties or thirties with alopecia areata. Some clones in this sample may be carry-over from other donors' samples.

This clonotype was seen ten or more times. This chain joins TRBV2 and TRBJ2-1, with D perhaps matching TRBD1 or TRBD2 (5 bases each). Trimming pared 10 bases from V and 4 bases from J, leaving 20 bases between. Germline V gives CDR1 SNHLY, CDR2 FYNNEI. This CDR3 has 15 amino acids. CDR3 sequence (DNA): TGTGCCACTAAACCGGGGCCACGGGTTTACAATGAGCAGTTCTTC. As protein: CATKPGPRVYNEQFF.

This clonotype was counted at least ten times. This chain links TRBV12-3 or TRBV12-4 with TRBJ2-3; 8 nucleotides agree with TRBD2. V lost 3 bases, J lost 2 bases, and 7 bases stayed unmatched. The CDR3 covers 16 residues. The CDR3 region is CASSLALAGNTDTQYF. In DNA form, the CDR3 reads TGTGCCAGCAGTTTGGCGCTAGCGGGCAACACAGATACGCAGTATTTT.